The 24 T cell receptor beta chains below come from one sample, sequenced in a study of technical replicates of blood from several donors. Generated by immunoSEQ multiplex PCR, the TCRdb table keeps only in-frame clones and is missing some. Here the sample spans 70,000 to 75,000 clones, about 95% being singletons. Material: T cells isolated from PBMCs. Receptors were obtained from a human donor in good health.

The gene calls are TRBV11-2 and TRBJ1-1; D remains unclear. Germline-derived CDR1 and CDR2 are SGHAT and FQNNGV. CDR3 size: 13 residues. V shed 1 base and J shed 8 bases, with 11 bases lying between them. CDR3 residues: CASSLVPFAEAFF. In DNA, the CDR3 is TGTGCCAGCAGCTTAGTACCCTTTGCGGAAGCTTTCTTT.

J is TRBJ1-5 and V is TRBV2; D not resolved. V was cut by 4 bases and J by 4 bases, with 8 bases left in between. The germline V gene encodes CDR1 SNHLY and CDR2 FYNNEI. The CDR3 has 13 amino acids. The DNA of the CDR3 is TGTGCCAGCAGTGGGCTGGTTAATCAGCCCCAGCATTTT. Translation gives CASSGLVNQPQHF.

V is TRBV13 and J is TRBJ2-1, with 9 bases that match TRBD1. CDR1 PRHDT and CDR2 FYEKMQ come from the germline V gene (reference sequence). The CDR3 is made up of 16 amino acids. Trimming cost V 5 bases and J 3 bases; bases outside gene matches: 8. The CDR3 here is CASSLRDRDRYNEQFF. DNA for the CDR3: TGTGCCAGCAGCCTCCGGGACAGGGACCGCTACAATGAGCAGTTCTTC.

V gene TRBV9 combines with J gene TRBJ2-2, with TRBD2 as a possible D gene (6 bases). The CDR3 is made up of 14 amino acids. V gave up 5 bases and J gave up 4 bases, with 12 bases separating them. From germline, CDR1 is SGDLS and CDR2 YYNGEE. CDR3 loop: CASREGGGTGELFF. The CDR3 DNA sequence: TGTGCCAGCAGGGAGGGTGGGGGCACCGGGGAGCTGTTTTTT.

This chain connects TRBV10-2 to TRBJ1-2; weak D call: TRBD1 (6 bases). Per germline, CDR1 WSHSY and CDR2 SAAADI. The CDR3 contains 12 residues. With 6 bases removed from V and 8 bases from J, the gap between germline ends came to 13 bases. CDR3 protein: CASRGRQAGYTF. CDR3 coding DNA: TGCGCCAGCAGGGGTCGACAGGCAGGCTACACCTTC.

This clone was seen only once. The V gene is TRBV7-2, the J gene TRBJ2-3; D unresolved. V lost 4 bases to trimming and J lost 1 base, with 15 bases between them. There are 16 residues in the CDR3. Germline V lookup: CDR1 SGHTA, CDR2 FQGNSA. Here the CDR3 DNA reads TGTGCCAGCAGCTCCGGTAGTAGTCTTGGCACAGATACGCAGTATTTT. Translating gives CASSSGSSLGTDTQYF.

The chain is built from TRBV28 and TRBJ2-2, with a possible D match to TRBD2 (5 bases). Looked up from germline, CDR1 is MDHEN and CDR2 is SYDVKM. This CDR3 is built from 14 residues. The V gene lost 6 bases and the J gene lost 4 bases, with 12 bases spanning the gap. Here the CDR3 DNA reads TGTGCCAGCAGCCTTCCGGCGGGCACCGGGGAGCTGTTTTTT. Translation: CASSLPAGTGELFF.

The chain uses TRBV10-3 and TRBJ2-7, with 10 positions matching TRBD1. The length of the CDR3 is 20 residues. CDR1 and CDR2 from the germline V gene are ENHRY and SYGVKD. The trim removed 1 base at V and 4 bases at J, leaving 19 bases unmatched. CDR3 residues: CAISEYPGTGVKGFWYEQYF. In nucleotides, the CDR3 is TGTGCCATCAGTGAGTACCCCGGGACAGGGGTGAAGGGGTTTTGGTACGAGCAGTACTTC.

The chain has TRBV5-4 and TRBJ1-6, with TRBD1 identical over 7 bases. V was pared by 0 bases and J by 10 bases, with 4 bases of the junction left unmatched. CDR1 and CDR2 (germline): SGHNT, YYREEE (reference sequence). This CDR3 contains 14 residues. Written as DNA, the CDR3 is TGTGCCAGCAGCTTGGGGTCACAGGGGTCACCCCTCCACTTT. This translates into CASSLGSQGSPLHF.

The chain joins TRBV10-2 to TRBJ2-1; 8 nucleotides align to TRBD2. The CDR3 contains 13 residues. In germline, CDR1 is WSHSY, CDR2 SAAADI. The V gene end was trimmed by 6 bases and the J gene end by 10 bases; junction bases not matched to a gene: 8. CDR3 amino acids: CASSRGTSDEQFF. The CDR3 nucleotides are TGCGCCAGCAGCCGAGGGACTAGTGACGAGCAGTTCTTC.

The V gene is TRBV5-1, the J gene TRBJ1-2; D is unclear. V gave up 4 bases and J gave up 0 bases, with 13 bases separating them. The CDR3 contains 15 residues. Germline V lookup: CDR1 SGHRS, CDR2 YFSETQ. CDR3 sequence (DNA): TGCGCCAGCAGCCCCAGCGGGGAAGCTAACTATGGCTACACCTTC. It is translated as CASSPSGEANYGYTF.

The gene calls are TRBV5-1 and TRBJ2-3; 8 nucleotides match TRBD1. Germline assignment: CDR1 SGHRS and CDR2 YFSETQ. The CDR3 spans 16 residues. J lost 6 bases, V lost 0 bases, and 9 bases had no gene match. This CDR3 is CASSLAGQGVWDTQYF. As DNA, the CDR3 is TGCGCCAGCAGCTTGGCCGGACAGGGAGTTTGGGATACGCAGTATTTT.

The rearrangement links TRBV4-1 to TRBJ2-1; tentative D call: TRBD1 (6 bases). Germline V gene sequence: CDR1 MGHRA, CDR2 YSYEKL. CDR3 size: 20 residues. Between the trimmed V and J ends, which lost 3 bases and 1 base, there was a span of 25 bases. CDR3 sequence: CASSHQDLTGIGDSYNEQFF. As DNA, the CDR3 is TGCGCCAGCAGCCACCAAGATCTGACAGGCATAGGGGATTCCTACAATGAGCAGTTCTTC.

The V gene is TRBV7-2, the J gene TRBJ1-5; no definite D call. The CDR3 spans 12 residues. The V gene lost 5 bases and the J gene lost 6 bases, with 8 bases spanning the gap. Germline V gene lookup returns CDR1 SGHTA and CDR2 FQGNSA. The CDR3 here is CASSVLSQPQHF. The CDR3 DNA follows: TGTGCCAGCAGCGTCCTAAGTCAGCCCCAGCATTTT.

The chain couples TRBV30 to TRBJ1-6; 9 bases are a match to TRBD1. The V segment lost 1 base and the J segment 9 bases; nucleotides outside the gene matches: 4. Germline values: CDR1 GTSNPN, CDR2 SVGIG (reference sequence). This CDR3 contains 14 residues. CDR3 nucleotides: TGTGCCTGGAGTGGCGGGACAGGGACTTCACCCCTCCACTTT. Amino acid sequence: CAWSGGTGTSPLHF.

The chain uses TRBV5-6 and TRBJ2-1, with 7 bases lining up with TRBD1. This CDR3 spans 15 amino acids. V gave up 1 base and J gave up 5 bases; unmatched junction bases: 6. Germline CDR1 SGHDT, CDR2 YYEEEE. CDR3 amino acids: CASSLLGQGDNEQFF. DNA of the CDR3: TGTGCCAGCAGCTTGTTAGGCCAGGGGGACAATGAGCAGTTCTTC.

The chain joins TRBV7-9 to TRBJ1-3, with D maybe TRBD1 (5 bases). The length of the CDR3 is 15 residues. The germline V gene encodes CDR1 SEHNR and CDR2 FQNEAQ (reference sequence). V lost 3 bases and J lost 11, with 20 bases in between. The CDR3 loop reads CASSFLGFMVGPIYF. The CDR3 DNA reads as TGTGCCAGCAGCTTCCTCGGGTTTATGGTGGGGCCCATATATTTT.

This clone was detected only once. The chain uses TRBV4-1 and TRBJ2-3; 11 positions match TRBD2. This CDR3 is 18 amino acids long. V lost 0 bases to trimming and J lost 1 base; unmatched junction nucleotides: 6. The germline V gene encodes CDR1 MGHRA and CDR2 YSYEKL. The CDR3 DNA sequence: TGCGCCAGCAGCCAAGATAGCGGGGGGGCCTTTGGCACAGATACGCAGTATTTT. This sequence encodes CASSQDSGGAFGTDTQYF.

The chain combines TRBV2 with TRBJ1-2; 7 bases align to TRBD1. The CDR3 length is 16 residues. Germline V gene data show CDR1 as SNHLY and CDR2 as FYNNEI. With V trimmed by 4 bases and J by 0 bases, 8 bases remained unmatched. CDR3 DNA: TGTGCCAGCAGTGTCGGGAACAGGGGAGCTAACTATGGCTACACCTTC. Translated: CASSVGNRGANYGYTF.

This chain uses TRBV18 with TRBJ2-3, with D possibly being TRBD2 (5 bases). The length of the CDR3 is 15 residues. The germline V gene encodes CDR1 KGHSH and CDR2 LQKENI. The V end was cut by 2 bases, the J end by 0 bases, with 9 bases between. The CDR3: CASSPEGSSTDTQYF. CDR3 nucleotide sequence: TGTGCCAGCTCACCAGAGGGTTCTAGCACAGATACGCAGTATTTT. Using reference TRBV18 and TRBJ2-3 for the parts outside the CDR3, the full variable domain is NAGVMQNPRHLVRRRGQEARLRCSPMKGHSHVYWYRQLPEEGLKFMVYLQKENIIDESGMPKERFSAEFPKEGPSILRIQQVVRGDSAAYFCASSPEGSSTDTQYFGPGTRLTVL.

The J gene is TRBJ1-2, the V gene TRBV20-1, with D maybe TRBD1 (5 bases). CDR3 length: 10 amino acids. V shed 6 bases and J shed 3 bases, with 5 bases lying between them. The germline gives CDR1 DFQATT, CDR2 SNEGSKA (reference sequence). CDR3 nucleotides: TGCAGTGCAGGGGACTATGGCTACACCTTC. It yields the protein CSAGDYGYTF.

V and J are TRBV27 and TRBJ2-5; a weak D match, TRBD1 (5 bases). V lost 9 bases to trimming and J lost 2 bases, with 13 bases between them. This CDR3 contains 13 residues. CDR1 and CDR2 from the germline V gene are MNHEY and SMNVEV (reference sequence). In DNA, the CDR3 is TGTGCCAGTAGTCGACAGCAACAAGAGACCCAGTACTTC. Protein product: CASSRQQQETQYF.

This clone came up once. V and J are TRBV29-1 and TRBJ1-4, with D tentatively TRBD1 (5 bases). The CDR3 extends over 13 amino acids. Germline CDR1 and CDR2: SQVTM and ANQGSEA. Trimming stripped 5 bases from V and 6 bases from J, with 13 bases between. The CDR3 bases are TGCAGCGTTAAACCCAGGGTGGATGAAAAACTGTTTTTT. Protein product: CSVKPRVDEKLFF. Together with reference TRBV29-1 and TRBJ1-4, the CDR3 gives the full variable domain: SAVISQKPSRDICQRGTSLTIQCQVDSQVTMMFWYRQQPGQSLTLIATANQGSEATYESGFVIDKFPISRPNLTFSTLTVSNMSPEDSSIYLCSVKPRVDEKLFFGSGTQLSVL.

The rearrangement uses TRBV7-2 and TRBJ1-2, with D possibly TRBD1 on 6 matching bases. Looked up from germline, CDR1 is SGHTA and CDR2 is FQGNSA. The CDR3 runs 14 residues. Trimming took off 1 base at V and 5 bases at J, with 11 bases between the two ends. CDR3 protein: CASSLGQGIYGYTF. CDR3 coding DNA: TGTGCCAGCAGCTTAGGTCAGGGGATATATGGCTACACCTTC. Using reference TRBV7-2 and TRBJ1-2 for the parts outside the CDR3, the full variable domain is GAGVSQSPSNKVTEKGKDVELRCDPISGHTALYWYRQSLGQGLEFLIYFQGNSAPDKSGLPSDRFSAERTGGSVSTLTIQRTQQEDSAVYLCASSLGQGIYGYTFGSGTRLTVV.